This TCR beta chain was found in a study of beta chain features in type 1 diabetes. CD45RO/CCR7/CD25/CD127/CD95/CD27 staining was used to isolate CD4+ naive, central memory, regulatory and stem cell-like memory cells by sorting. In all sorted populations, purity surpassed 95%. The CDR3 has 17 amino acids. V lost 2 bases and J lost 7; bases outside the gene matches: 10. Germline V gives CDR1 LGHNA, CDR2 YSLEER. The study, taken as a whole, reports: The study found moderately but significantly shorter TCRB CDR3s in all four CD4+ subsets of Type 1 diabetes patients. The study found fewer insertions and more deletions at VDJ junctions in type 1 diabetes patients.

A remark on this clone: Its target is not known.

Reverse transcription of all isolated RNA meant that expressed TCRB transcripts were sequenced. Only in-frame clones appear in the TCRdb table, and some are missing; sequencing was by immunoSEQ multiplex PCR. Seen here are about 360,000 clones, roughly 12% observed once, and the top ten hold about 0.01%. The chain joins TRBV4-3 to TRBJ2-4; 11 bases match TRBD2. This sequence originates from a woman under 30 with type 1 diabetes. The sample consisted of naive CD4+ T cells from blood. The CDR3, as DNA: TGCGCCAGCAGCCAAAGGCCGGTTAGCGGGAGGGAGAACATTCAGTACTTC. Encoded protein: CASSQRPVSGRENIQYF.